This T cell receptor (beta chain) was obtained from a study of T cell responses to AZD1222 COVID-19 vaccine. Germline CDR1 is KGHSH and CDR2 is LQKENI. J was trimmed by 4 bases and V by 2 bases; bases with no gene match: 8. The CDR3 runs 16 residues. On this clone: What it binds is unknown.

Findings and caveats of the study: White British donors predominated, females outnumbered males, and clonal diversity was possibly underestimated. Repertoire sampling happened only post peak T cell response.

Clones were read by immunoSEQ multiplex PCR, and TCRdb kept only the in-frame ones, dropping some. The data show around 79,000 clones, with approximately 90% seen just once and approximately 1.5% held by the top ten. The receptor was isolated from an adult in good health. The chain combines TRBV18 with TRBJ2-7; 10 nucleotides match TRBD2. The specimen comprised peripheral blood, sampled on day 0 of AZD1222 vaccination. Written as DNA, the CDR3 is TGTGCCAGCTCACCAAGAGTATCTAGCGGGAGTTACGAGCAGTACTTC. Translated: CASSPRVSSGSYEQYF.